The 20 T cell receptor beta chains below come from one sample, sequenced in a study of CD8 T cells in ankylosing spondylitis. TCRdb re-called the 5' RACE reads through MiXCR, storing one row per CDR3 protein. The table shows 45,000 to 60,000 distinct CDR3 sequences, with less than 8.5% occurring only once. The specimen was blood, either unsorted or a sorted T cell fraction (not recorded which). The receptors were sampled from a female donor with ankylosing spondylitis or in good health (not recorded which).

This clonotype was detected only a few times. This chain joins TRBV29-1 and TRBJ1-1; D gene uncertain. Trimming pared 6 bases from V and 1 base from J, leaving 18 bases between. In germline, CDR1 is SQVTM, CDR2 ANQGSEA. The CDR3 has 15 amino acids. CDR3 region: CSVDTRLTQNTEAFF. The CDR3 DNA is TGCAGCGTAGATACCCGACTGACCCAGAACACTGAAGCTTTCTTT.

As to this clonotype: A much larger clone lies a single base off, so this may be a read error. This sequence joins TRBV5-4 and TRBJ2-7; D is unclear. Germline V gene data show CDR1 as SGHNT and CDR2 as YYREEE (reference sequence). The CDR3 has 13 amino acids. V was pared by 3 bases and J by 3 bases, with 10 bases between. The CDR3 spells CASSSGPLYEQYV. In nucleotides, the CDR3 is TGTGCCAGCAGCTCCGGGCCACTCTACGAGCAGTACGTC.

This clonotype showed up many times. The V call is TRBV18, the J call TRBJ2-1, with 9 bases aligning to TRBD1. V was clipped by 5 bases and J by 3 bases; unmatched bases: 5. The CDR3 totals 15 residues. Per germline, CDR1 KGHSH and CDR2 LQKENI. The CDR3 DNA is TGTGCCAGCTCAAGCCGGGACAGGGTCTACAATGAGCAGTTCTTC. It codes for CASSSRDRVYNEQFF. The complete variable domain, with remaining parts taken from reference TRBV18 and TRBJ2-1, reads NAGVMQNPRHLVRRRGQEARLRCSPMKGHSHVYWYRQLPEEGLKFMVYLQKENIIDESGMPKERFSAEFPKEGPSILRIQQVVRGDSAAYFCASSSRDRVYNEQFFGPGTRLTVL.

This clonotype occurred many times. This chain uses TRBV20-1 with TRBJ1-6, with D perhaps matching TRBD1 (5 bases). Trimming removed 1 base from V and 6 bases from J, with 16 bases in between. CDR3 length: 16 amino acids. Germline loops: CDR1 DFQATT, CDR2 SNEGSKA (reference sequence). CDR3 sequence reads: CSARAGSNGANSPLHF. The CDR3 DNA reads TGCAGTGCTAGAGCCGGCAGTAATGGGGCTAATTCACCCCTCCACTTT.

The CDR3 DNA reads TGTGCCAGCAGTTGGGGGTCAGGGGCGGCGGTTTGGGAAGAGACCCAGTACTTC. Encoded protein: CASSWGSGAAVWEETQYF. The gene calls are TRBV5-6 and TRBJ2-5, with D possibly TRBD1 on 6 matching bases. The CDR3 length is 18 residues. V lost 5 bases and J lost 3, with 26 bases in between. Germline assignment: CDR1 SGHDT and CDR2 YYEEEE.

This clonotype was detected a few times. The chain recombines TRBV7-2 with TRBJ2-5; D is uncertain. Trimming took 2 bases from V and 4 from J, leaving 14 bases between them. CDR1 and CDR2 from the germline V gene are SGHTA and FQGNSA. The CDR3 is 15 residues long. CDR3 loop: CASSLRLPPGETQYF. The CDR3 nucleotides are TGTGCCAGCAGCTTAAGGTTGCCACCAGGAGAGACCCAGTACTTC.

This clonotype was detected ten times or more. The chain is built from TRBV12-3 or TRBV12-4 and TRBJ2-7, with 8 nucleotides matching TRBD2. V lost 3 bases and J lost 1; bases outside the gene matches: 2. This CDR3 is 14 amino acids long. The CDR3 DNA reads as TGTGCCAGCAGTTTCGGGGGGGTGTCCTACGAGCAGTACTTC. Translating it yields CASSFGGVSYEQYF.

The CDR3 loop is CASSQVSGDRDEKLFF. The CDR3 DNA follows: TGCGCCAGCAGCCAAGTTTCGGGCGACAGGGATGAAAAACTGTTTTTT. The genes are TRBV4-1 and TRBJ1-4; TRBD1 matches 7 bases. Germline trimming cut 1 base from V and 6 bases from J; bases unmatched to any gene: 8. The CDR3 has 16 amino acids. Germline CDR1 MGHRA, CDR2 YSYEKL.

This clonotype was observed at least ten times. The DNA of the CDR3 is TGTGCCAGCAGCACGACAAATTGGGAGACCCAGTACTTC. It codes for CASSTTNWETQYF. V is TRBV6-6 and J is TRBJ2-5; D is uncertain. Germline CDR1 is MNHNY and CDR2 is SVGAGI (reference sequence). The CDR3 extends over 13 amino acids. V dropped 6 bases and J dropped 5 bases, with 13 bases sitting between them.

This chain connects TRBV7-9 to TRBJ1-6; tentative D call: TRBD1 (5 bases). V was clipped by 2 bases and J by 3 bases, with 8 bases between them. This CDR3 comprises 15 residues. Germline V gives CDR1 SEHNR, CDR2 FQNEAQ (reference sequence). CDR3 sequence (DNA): TGTGCCAGCAGCTTACAGGGTGGCTATAATTCACCCCTCCACTTT. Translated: CASSLQGGYNSPLHF.

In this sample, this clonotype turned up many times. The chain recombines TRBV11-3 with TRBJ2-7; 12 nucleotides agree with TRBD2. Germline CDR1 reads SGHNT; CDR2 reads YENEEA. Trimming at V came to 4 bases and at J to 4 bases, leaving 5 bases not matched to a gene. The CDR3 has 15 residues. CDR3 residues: CASSSPGLAGYEQYF. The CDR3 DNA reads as TGTGCCAGCAGCTCACCGGGACTAGCGGGTTACGAGCAGTACTTC.

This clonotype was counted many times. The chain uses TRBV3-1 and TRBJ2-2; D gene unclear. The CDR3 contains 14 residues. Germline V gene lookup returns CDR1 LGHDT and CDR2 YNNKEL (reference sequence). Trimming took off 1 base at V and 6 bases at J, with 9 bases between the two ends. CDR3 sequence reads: CASSQVSSAGELFF. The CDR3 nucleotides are TGTGCCAGCAGCCAAGTCAGTTCTGCCGGGGAGCTGTTTTTT.

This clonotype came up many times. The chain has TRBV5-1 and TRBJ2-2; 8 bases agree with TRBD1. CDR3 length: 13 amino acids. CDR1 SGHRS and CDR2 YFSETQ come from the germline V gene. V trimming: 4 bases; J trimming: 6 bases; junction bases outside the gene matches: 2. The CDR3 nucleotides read TGCGCCAGCAGCCGACAGGGGTCCGGGGAGCTGTTTTTT. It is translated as CASSRQGSGELFF.

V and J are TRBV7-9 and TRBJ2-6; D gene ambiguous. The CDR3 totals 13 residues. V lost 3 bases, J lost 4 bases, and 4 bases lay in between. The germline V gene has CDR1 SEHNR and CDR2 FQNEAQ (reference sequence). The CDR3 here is CASSLQGANVLTF. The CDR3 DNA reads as TGTGCCAGCAGCTTGCAAGGGGCCAACGTCCTGACTTTC.

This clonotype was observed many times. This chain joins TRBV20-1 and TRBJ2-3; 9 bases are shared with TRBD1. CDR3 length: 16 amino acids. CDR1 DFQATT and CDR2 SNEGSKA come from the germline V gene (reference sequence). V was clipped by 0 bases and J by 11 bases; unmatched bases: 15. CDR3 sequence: CSARDSGTGTSKGQYF. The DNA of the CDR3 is TGCAGTGCTAGAGATTCCGGGACAGGGACCTCCAAGGGGCAGTATTTT.

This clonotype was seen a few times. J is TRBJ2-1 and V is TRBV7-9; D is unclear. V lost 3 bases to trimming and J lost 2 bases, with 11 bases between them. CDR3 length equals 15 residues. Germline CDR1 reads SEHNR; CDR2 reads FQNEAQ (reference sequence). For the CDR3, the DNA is TGTGCCAGCAGCTTGGCCCGAGATACCTACAATGAGCAGTTCTTC. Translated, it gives CASSLARDTYNEQFF.

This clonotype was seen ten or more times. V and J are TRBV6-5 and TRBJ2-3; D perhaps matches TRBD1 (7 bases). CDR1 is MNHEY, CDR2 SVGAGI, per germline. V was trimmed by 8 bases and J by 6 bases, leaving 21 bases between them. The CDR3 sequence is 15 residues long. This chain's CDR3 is CASGFLGGGGDTQYF. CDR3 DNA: TGTGCCAGCGGCTTCCTCGGAGGGGGCGGGGATACGCAGTATTTT.

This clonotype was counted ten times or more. CDR3 amino acids: CSAKDREGAGTEAFF. DNA for the CDR3: TGCAGTGCGAAAGACAGGGAAGGGGCGGGCACTGAAGCTTTCTTT. This chain uses TRBV20-1 with TRBJ1-1, with TRBD1 matching over 7 bases. The CDR3 is 15 residues long. J lost 4 bases, V lost 6 bases, and 14 bases had no gene match. The germline V gene has CDR1 DFQATT and CDR2 SNEGSKA (reference sequence).

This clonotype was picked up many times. In DNA form, the CDR3 reads TGTGCCAGCCGGGACAGGGGGCTCCGAATGGATAATTCACCCCTCCACTTT. Amino acids: CASRDRGLRMDNSPLHF. The rearrangement joins TRBV2 to TRBJ1-6; 12 bases match TRBD1. CDR3 length: 17 amino acids. Unmatched junction bases numbered 10, after V lost 8 bases and J lost 5 bases. CDR1 SNHLY and CDR2 FYNNEI come from the germline V gene.

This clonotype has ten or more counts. The CDR3 sequence is CASSRTGNEQYF. The CDR3 nucleotides are TGTGCCAGCAGCCGGACAGGGAACGAGCAGTACTTC. This sequence joins TRBV11-2 and TRBJ2-7; TRBD1 matches 8 bases. Germline CDR1 reads SGHAT; CDR2 reads FQNNGV. The CDR3 extends over 12 amino acids. With V trimmed by 5 bases and J by 5 bases, 2 bases remained unmatched.